This TCR beta chain was identified in a study of blood T cell repertoires in COVID-19. Study overall: Acute-phase and convalescent COVID-19 samples originated in the United States, Italy and Spain. T cells, B-cell-depleted T cells, or PBMCs supplied cDNA or gDNA.

J gave up 7 bases and V 3 bases, and 9 bases lay outside the gene matches. The CDR3 runs to 16 residues. Germline CDR1 reads SGHKS; CDR2 reads YYEKEE (reference sequence). The authors' processing: Reference gene primer amplification yielded estimated nucleated cell counts. Libraries were prepared by immunoSEQ multiplex PCR; TCRdb keeps only in-frame clonotypes and omits some of them. That table supplies the V and J calls and clone size; D and trimming were determined from the DNA. The sample has almost 50,000 clones, about 71% seen once. The TCR comes from a woman between 70 and 85 years old with acute or convalescent COVID-19. The specimen sequenced was peripheral blood. The chain employs TRBV5-5 and TRBJ2-7; 14 positions match TRBD2. The CDR3 spells CASSSRTSGGLGEQYF. The CDR3 DNA is TGTGCCAGCAGCTCGAGGACTAGCGGGGGGCTGGGAGAGCAGTACTTC.